The following is a TCR beta chain sequence with its context. Authors' processing steps: Estimated nucleated cell counts came from reference gene primer amplification. Here immunoSEQ multiplex PCR was the method, and the copy in TCRdb shows in-frame clones only, minus some. That table furnishes V, J and clone size, whereas the DNA furnished D and trimming. The sample holds roughly 80,000 clones, 80% to 85% seen once. This entry is derived from a study of blood T cell repertoires in COVID-19. Study at large: T cells, B-cell-depleted T cells, or PBMCs provided the cDNA or gDNA that served as material.

The CDR3 spans 12 residues. Germline lookup yields CDR1 SGHAT and CDR2 FQNNGV. Trimming removed 0 bases from V and 6 bases from J, with 5 bases in between. The clonotype was recovered from a human donor in a cohort sampled during active COVID-19. What was sequenced was peripheral blood. The V gene is TRBV11-2, the J gene TRBJ1-1; no clear D gene. In DNA form, the CDR3 reads TGTGCCAGCAGCTTAGATCAGGCTGAAGCTTTCTTT. Its protein product is CASSLDQAEAFF.